These 13 T cell receptor beta chains came from one sample sequenced in a study of cytomegalovirus exposure and HLA in healthy donors. A multiplex PCR was run with 60 Vbeta primers and 13 Jbeta primers. The table came from immunoSEQ multiplex PCR; TCRdb's copy has only in-frame clones and leaves some out. This sample has roughly 110,000 clones, with 75% found just once. Material: PBMCs. Receptors originate from a man aged 35 to 55 in good health and CMV-seronegative.

The chain employs TRBV2 and TRBJ1-6; TRBD1 is a possible D gene (5 bases). CDR1 is SNHLY and CDR2 is FYNNEI in the germline V gene. The CDR3 spans 14 residues. The V gene lost 6 bases and the J gene lost 5 bases, with 11 bases spanning the gap. The CDR3 here is CASRGGRNNSPLHF. CDR3 bases: TGTGCCAGCAGGGGGGGACGGAATAATTCACCCCTCCACTTT.

This clone has a handful of counts. The chain has TRBV25-1 and TRBJ1-3; unclear D gene. Trimming pared 4 bases from V and 4 bases from J, leaving 17 bases between. Germline V lookup: CDR1 MGHDK, CDR2 SYGVNS. This CDR3 region has 16 residues. In nucleotides, the CDR3 is TGTGCCAGCAGTGCCTCCCCCCGAGGGCCAGGAAACACCATATATTTT. It is translated as CASSASPRGPGNTIYF.

V usage is TRBV18 and J usage is TRBJ1-1, with 7 bases lining up with TRBD1. With V trimmed by 3 bases and J by 8 bases, 6 bases remained unmatched. This CDR3 has 13 residues. CDR1 is KGHSH, CDR2 LQKENI, per germline. The CDR3 DNA sequence: TGTGCCAGCTCACCGAACAGGGGATACGAAGCTTTCTTT. Protein sequence: CASSPNRGYEAFF.

The chain carries TRBV27 and TRBJ2-1, with 7 bases that match TRBD2. The CDR3 runs 14 residues. The J segment lost 6 bases and the V segment lost 10 bases, leaving 12 bases of the junction unmatched. Germline CDR1 reads MNHEY; CDR2 reads SMNVEV (reference sequence). DNA for the CDR3: TGTGCCAACCGAAGGGGCCGCGGGGGCAATGAGCAGTTCTTC. It translates to CANRRGRGGNEQFF.

The chain is built from TRBV28 and TRBJ2-2; D is ambiguous. Germline CDR1 MDHEN, CDR2 SYDVKM. Trimming removed 2 bases at V and 6 bases at J, with 7 bases between. CDR3 size: 13 residues. The chain's CDR3 is CASSLTHSGELFF. The CDR3 DNA sequence: TGTGCCAGCAGTTTAACTCACTCCGGGGAGCTGTTTTTT.

This rearrangement joins TRBV2 to TRBJ2-5, with TRBD1 matching over 7 bases. This CDR3 is 17 amino acids long. Germline-derived CDR1 and CDR2 are SNHLY and FYNNEI. V dropped 5 bases and J dropped 5; count of bases not matched to a gene: 17. The CDR3 reads CASSKRAGAIRGETQYF. The CDR3 region has the DNA TGTGCCAGCAGTAAAAGGGCAGGGGCCATCAGGGGGGAGACCCAGTACTTC.

In this sample, this clone turned up once. The V gene is TRBV7-9, the J gene TRBJ1-4; TRBD1 is a possible D gene (6 bases). The CDR3 extends over 14 amino acids. The V and J ends lost 5 bases and 2 bases respectively, with 9 bases between them. Germline values: CDR1 SEHNR, CDR2 FQNEAQ (reference sequence). The CDR3 DNA follows: TGTGCCAGCAGCCCAGGGGACACTAATGAAAAACTGTTTTTT. Residues: CASSPGDTNEKLFF.

The V and J genes are TRBV19 and TRBJ1-5; D is undetermined. CDR3 length: 14 residues. Germline assignment: CDR1 LNHDA and CDR2 SQIVND (reference sequence). Trimming stripped 7 bases from V and 4 bases from J, with 14 bases between. The DNA for the CDR3 is TGTGCCAGTACCGCCTCGGGGTTTAATCAGCCCCAGCATTTT. This translates into CASTASGFNQPQHF. Full variable domain (missing parts from reference TRBV19 and TRBJ1-5): DGGITQSPKYLFRKEGQNVTLSCEQNLNHDAMYWYRQDPGQGLRLIYYSQIVNDFQKGDIAEGYSVSREKKESFPLTVTSAQKNPTAFYLCASTASGFNQPQHFGDGTRLSIL.

CDR3 bases: TGTGCCACCGCGACAGACGTTAGCAATCAGCCCCAGCATTTT. This codes for CATATDVSNQPQHF. The chain combines TRBV15 with TRBJ1-5; D is perhaps TRBD1 (5 bases). Germline lookup yields CDR1 LNHNV and CDR2 YYDKDF (reference sequence). CDR3 size: 14 residues. The V gene lost 8 bases and the J gene lost 0 bases, with 11 bases spanning the gap.

The rearrangement joins TRBV5-1 to TRBJ2-7, with D perhaps matching TRBD2 (6 bases). V was trimmed by 0 bases and J by 2 bases, leaving 9 bases between them. The CDR3 totals 14 residues. In germline, CDR1 is SGHRS, CDR2 YFSETQ. CDR3 sequence (DNA): TGCGCCAGCAGCTTGGGACTAGGCCCCTACGAGCAGTACTTC. This gives the protein CASSLGLGPYEQYF. The whole variable domain, filled in from reference TRBV5-1 and TRBJ2-7, reads KAGVTQTPRYLIKTRGQQVTLSCSPISGHRSVSWYQQTPGQGLQFLFEYFSETQRNKGNFPGRFSGRQFSNSRSEMNVSTLELGDSALYLCASSLGLGPYEQYFGPGTRLTVT.

The chain uses TRBV20-1 and TRBJ2-1; D remains unclear. Between the trimmed V and J ends, which lost 6 bases and 10 bases, there was a span of 10 bases. The CDR3 extends over 10 amino acids. Germline CDR1 and CDR2: DFQATT and SNEGSKA (reference sequence). In nucleotides, the CDR3 is TGCAGTGCCTGGGCGATCGAGCAGTTCTTC. Its translation is CSAWAIEQFF.

This clone was seen a few times. The rearrangement links TRBV13 to TRBJ2-3; D ambiguous. V lost 4 bases and J lost 0, with 14 bases in between. The CDR3 has 16 amino acids. The V gene's germline CDR1 is PRHDT and CDR2 FYEKMQ (reference sequence). The CDR3 loop is CASSSTQTRSTDTQYF. The CDR3 DNA reads as TGTGCCAGCAGCTCCACCCAGACAAGAAGCACAGATACGCAGTATTTT.

This chain links TRBV19 with TRBJ2-3, with TRBD2 matching 9 bases. This CDR3 has 16 amino acids. CDR1 is LNHDA, CDR2 SQIVND, per germline (reference sequence). V shed 6 bases and J 0 bases; nucleotides not matched to a gene: 7. DNA for the CDR3: TGTGCCAGTAGGACTAGCGGTACTCCTAGCACAGATACGCAGTATTTT. Its translation is CASRTSGTPSTDTQYF. The full variable domain, in which reference TRBV19 and TRBJ2-3 provide the parts outside the CDR3, is DGGITQSPKYLFRKEGQNVTLSCEQNLNHDAMYWYRQDPGQGLRLIYYSQIVNDFQKGDIAEGYSVSREKKESFPLTVTSAQKNPTAFYLCASRTSGTPSTDTQYFGPGTRLTVL.